The clone carrying this T cell receptor beta chain has more than one count but fewer than ten. No antigen is known for it. The data were taken from a study of response to subunit inactivated influenza vaccine. General study points: A suggestion made by the authors is that each seasonal influenza vaccination recruits few new T cells.

One entry per CDR3 protein results from TCRdb running MiXCR on the RT-PCR reads. Here the sample spans 500,000 or so distinct CDR3 sequences, 15% to 20% being singletons. Germline V gives CDR1 MNHEY, CDR2 SVGEGT. The CDR3 runs 16 residues. The V segment lost 6 bases and the J segment 2 bases; nucleotides outside the gene matches: 10. This TCR was sampled from a man aged 50 to 69 who received an inactivated influenza vaccine. The material sequenced was CD4+ T cells sorted from PBMCs, taken less than 30 months after vaccination. V and J are TRBV6-2 or TRBV6-3 and TRBJ2-7; 10 bases agree with TRBD2. CDR3 sequence: CASRYHSGRSPYEQYF. The CDR3 coding sequence is TGTGCCAGCAGATACCATAGCGGGAGGTCACCCTACGAGCAGTACTTC.